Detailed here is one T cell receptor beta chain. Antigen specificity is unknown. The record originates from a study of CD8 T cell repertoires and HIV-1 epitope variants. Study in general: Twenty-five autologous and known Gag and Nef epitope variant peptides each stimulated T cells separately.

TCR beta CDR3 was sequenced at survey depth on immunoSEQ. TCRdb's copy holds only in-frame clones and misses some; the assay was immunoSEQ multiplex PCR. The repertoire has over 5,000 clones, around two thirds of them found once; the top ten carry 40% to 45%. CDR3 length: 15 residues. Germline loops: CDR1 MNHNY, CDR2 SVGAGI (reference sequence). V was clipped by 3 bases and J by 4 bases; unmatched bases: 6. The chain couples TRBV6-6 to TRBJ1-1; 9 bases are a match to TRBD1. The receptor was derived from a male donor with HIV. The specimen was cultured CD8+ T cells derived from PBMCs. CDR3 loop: CASSYTGQGSTEAFF. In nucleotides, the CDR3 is TGTGCCAGCAGTTATACCGGACAGGGGAGCACTGAAGCTTTCTTT.